The 27 T cell receptor beta chains given below trace back to one sample, sequenced in a study of beta chain features in type 1 diabetes. Findings and limits, study-wide: Within each of all four CD4+ subsets, Type 1 diabetes patients had TCRB CDR3s that were moderately but significantly shorter.

Sequenced material consisted of expressed TCRB transcripts (all of the isolated RNA was reverse transcribed). Using immunoSEQ multiplex PCR, the repertoire was profiled, and TCRdb retains in-frame clones only, with some absent. Among over 90,000 clones listed, under 30% were seen once. No antigen has been identified for these receptors. The material sequenced was central memory CD4+ T cells from blood. The receptors were gathered from a young woman with type 1 diabetes.

This clone was seen a handful of times. This chain links TRBV7-9 with TRBJ1-2, with 12 bases aligning to TRBD1. CDR1 is SEHNR and CDR2 is FQNEAQ in the germline V gene (reference sequence). With 11 bases clipped from V and 5 bases from J, the junction kept 6 bases outside the gene matches. This CDR3 has 13 amino acids. CDR3 coding DNA: TGTGCCGGGGGACAGGGGGCGCGTTATGGCTACACCTTC. Its protein is CAGGQGARYGYTF.

This chain connects TRBV6-5 to TRBJ2-2; D is unclear. Germline lookup yields CDR1 MNHEY and CDR2 SVGAGI. The V end lost 7 bases, the J end lost 0 bases, and 12 bases lay between the germline ends. CDR3 length: 15 residues. CDR3 residues: CASTYSVANTGELFF. Written as DNA, the CDR3 is TGTGCCAGCACATACTCCGTCGCGAACACCGGGGAGCTGTTTTTT.

The V call is TRBV15, the J call TRBJ1-4, with a weak D call TRBD1 (6 bases). Germline values: CDR1 LNHNV, CDR2 YYDKDF (reference sequence). The CDR3 is made up of 16 amino acids. Trimming shortened V by 2 bases and J by 8 bases, and 18 bases separated the two germline ends. In nucleotides, the CDR3 is TGTGCCACCAGCAGACCTAGCCCGGGACAAAGAGAAAAACTGTTTTTT. Amino acid sequence: CATSRPSPGQREKLFF.

This clone was found many times. The CDR3 DNA sequence: TGCAGCGTTGGTCTACAGGGTAACCCCACAGATACGCAGTATTTT. Its translation is CSVGLQGNPTDTQYF. V and J are TRBV29-1 and TRBJ2-3; D possibly corresponds to TRBD1 (6 bases). In germline, CDR1 is SQVTM, CDR2 ANQGSEA. The CDR3 has 15 residues. With 4 bases removed from V and 2 bases from J, the gap between germline ends came to 16 bases.

The rearrangement uses TRBV19 and TRBJ2-3; 11 bases fit TRBD1. The ends lost 8 bases at V and 9 bases at J; junction bases unmatched: 7. CDR1 and CDR2 from the germline V gene are LNHDA and SQIVND (reference sequence). The CDR3 contains 13 residues. CDR3 sequence: CASHGQGAGTQYF. The CDR3 DNA sequence: TGTGCCAGTCACGGACAGGGGGCAGGAACGCAGTATTTT.

The genes are TRBV5-1 and TRBJ2-5; TRBD1 matches 8 bases. The CDR3 contains 17 residues. Looked up from germline, CDR1 is SGHRS and CDR2 is YFSETQ. J was trimmed by 1 base and V by 4 bases; bases with no gene match: 12. The CDR3 DNA reads as TGCGCCAGCAGCCAAAGACAGGGGCAGGCAGGCCAAGAGACCCAGTACTTC. It codes for CASSQRQGQAGQETQYF.

The chain recombines TRBV18 with TRBJ2-3, with a possible D match to TRBD1 (6 bases). This CDR3 comprises 15 residues. CDR1 and CDR2 (germline): KGHSH, LQKENI. The ends were cut back, 2 bases at V and 2 bases at J, with 11 bases in the middle. CDR3 nucleotide sequence: TGTGCCAGCTCACCAGGGGACACATTCACAGATACGCAGTATTTT. Its translation is CASSPGDTFTDTQYF.

This clone was counted between two and nine times. This chain connects TRBV28 to TRBJ1-4, with 9 bases lining up with TRBD1. Germline V CDR1 and CDR2: MDHEN, SYDVKM. The junction had 5 bases not matched to a gene; V was cut back by 8 bases and J by 4 bases. This CDR3 is 14 amino acids long. The CDR3 DNA sequence: TGTGCCAGCGCCTTGGGACAGGGTAATGAAAAACTGTTTTTT. Its translation is CASALGQGNEKLFF.

This clone has only a few counts. The V gene is TRBV18, the J gene TRBJ2-7; the D gene is possibly TRBD2 (5 bases). V dropped 1 base and J dropped 4 bases, with 11 bases sitting between them. Germline values: CDR1 KGHSH, CDR2 LQKENI. The CDR3 spans 14 residues. In DNA form, the CDR3 reads TGTGCCAGCTCACCACGCGCGACTAAATACGAGCAGTACTTC. This gives the protein CASSPRATKYEQYF.

This chain uses TRBV19 with TRBJ1-2, with 7 bases matching TRBD1. The V gene's germline CDR1 is LNHDA and CDR2 SQIVND (reference sequence). This CDR3 contains 14 residues. The ends lost 11 bases at V and 7 bases at J; junction bases unmatched: 16. The CDR3 nucleotides read TGTGCCGGGAGGAAGGAGGGGGCGTCGTTTGGCTACACCTTC. This encodes CAGRKEGASFGYTF.

The rearrangement links TRBV5-1 to TRBJ2-1, with TRBD2 matching over 7 bases. Germline V lookup: CDR1 SGHRS, CDR2 YFSETQ. J lost 10 bases, V lost 0 bases, and 13 bases had no gene match. The CDR3 extends over 16 amino acids. The CDR3 loop reads CASSLGGSPSQSEQFF. DNA of the CDR3: TGCGCCAGCAGCTTGGGCGGGAGCCCCTCCCAATCGGAGCAGTTCTTC.

The chain is built from TRBV2 and TRBJ1-4; no clear D gene. CDR1 and CDR2 from the germline V gene are SNHLY and FYNNEI. The length of the CDR3 is 13 residues. Trimming removed 9 bases from V and 10 bases from J, with 18 bases in between. CDR3 sequence (DNA): TGTGCCAGTCTCGGAGCCTTGGTAGGAAAACTGTTTTTT. As protein: CASLGALVGKLFF.

This clone turned up a few times. The chain carries TRBV7-3 and TRBJ2-6; D might be TRBD2 (5 bases). The CDR3 has 16 residues. Germline V CDR1 and CDR2: SGHTA, FQGTGA. V was shortened by 5 bases and J by 0 bases, with 11 bases between the two germline ends. CDR3 loop: CASSTSGGSGANVLTF. The CDR3 DNA follows: TGTGCCAGCAGCACGAGCGGAGGCTCTGGGGCCAACGTCCTGACTTTC.

This chain connects TRBV15 to TRBJ2-5; no clear D gene. V was pared by 0 bases and J by 5 bases, with 13 bases between. Germline lookup yields CDR1 LNHNV and CDR2 YYDKDF (reference sequence). The CDR3 length is 15 residues. The CDR3 spells CATSRDPIPTETQYF. The CDR3 DNA follows: TGTGCCACCAGCAGAGATCCCATTCCTACTGAGACCCAGTACTTC.

This clone appeared a few times. Other DNA sequences in this specimen translate into the identical CDR3. This chain connects TRBV30 to TRBJ1-1; maybe TRBD1 (6 bases). The length of the CDR3 is 11 residues. V shed 5 bases and J shed 7 bases, with 11 bases lying between them. Germline CDR1 and CDR2: GTSNPN and SVGIG (reference sequence). CDR3 residues: CAWQRTVEAFF. The DNA for the CDR3 is TGTGCCTGGCAACGGACAGTTGAAGCTTTCTTT.

The V call is TRBV4-2, the J call TRBJ1-2; TRBD1 might be the D (5 bases). With 0 bases removed from V and 4 bases from J, the gap between germline ends came to 12 bases. From germline, CDR1 is LGHNA and CDR2 YNFKEQ. There are 15 residues in the CDR3. The CDR3 sequence is CASSQDRWGTYGYTF. CDR3 nucleotide sequence: TGTGCCAGCAGCCAAGATCGATGGGGCACCTATGGCTACACCTTC.

This rearrangement joins TRBV27 to TRBJ1-1; 8 bases map to TRBD1. CDR1 and CDR2 from the germline V gene are MNHEY and SMNVEV (reference sequence). V shed 6 bases, J shed 5 bases, and the junction held 8 bases outside the gene matches. CDR3 length equals 14 residues. The CDR3 DNA follows: TGTGCCAGCAGATTCCAGGGGGCAGCTACTGAAGCTTTCTTT. It codes for CASRFQGAATEAFF.

This clone was observed a handful of times. The chain employs TRBV7-2 and TRBJ2-5, with 8 bases lining up with TRBD1. The length of the CDR3 is 15 residues. In germline, CDR1 is SGHTA, CDR2 FQGNSA. Trimming removed 5 bases from V and 2 bases from J; junction bases left unmatched: 7. Written as DNA, the CDR3 is TGTGCCAGCAGCCAGGACAGGGTAAAGCAAGAGACCCAGTACTTC. It translates to CASSQDRVKQETQYF.

The rearrangement links TRBV19 to TRBJ2-1; 11 bases fit TRBD2. The trim removed 3 bases at V and 12 bases at J, leaving 13 bases unmatched. Germline CDR1 LNHDA, CDR2 SQIVND (reference sequence). The CDR3 extends over 16 amino acids. The CDR3 DNA follows: TGTGCCAGTAGTATCCGGACTAGCGGGTACCCCGCTAGGCAGTTCTTC. Residues: CASSIRTSGYPARQFF.

V is TRBV1 and J is TRBJ2-7; TRBD2, as called in the table, went unchecked against the DNA. TRBV1 is termed a pseudogene. This CDR3 contains 17 residues. DNA for the CDR3: TGCACCAGCAGCCACTGGCTAGCGGGAAGTAGCCCCTACGAGCAGTACGTC. Its protein is CTSSHWLAGSSPYEQYV.

Only a few counts were recorded for this clone. The chain uses TRBV7-2 and TRBJ2-2; a possible D gene is TRBD2 (5 bases). The CDR3 contains 15 residues. CDR1 SGHTA and CDR2 FQGNSA come from the germline V gene. Trimming left V 5 bases short and J 6 bases short, with 16 bases between. The chain's CDR3 is CASSKASTSSGELFF. CDR3 coding DNA: TGTGCCAGCAGCAAGGCGTCAACTAGTTCCGGGGAGCTGTTTTTT.

V usage is TRBV28 and J usage is TRBJ2-7, with 8 nucleotides matching TRBD1. J was trimmed by 4 bases and V by 5 bases; bases with no gene match: 10. Germline V gene lookup returns CDR1 MDHEN and CDR2 SYDVKM. The CDR3 is 15 residues long. The CDR3 nucleotides are TGTGCCAGCAGTCCTCAGACAGGGGTGTCGTACGAGCAGTACTTC. It encodes CASSPQTGVSYEQYF.

In its sample, this clone was seen many times. The chain uses TRBV5-4 and TRBJ2-3; 8 bases are shared with TRBD2. Germline assignment: CDR1 SGHNT and CDR2 YYREEE (reference sequence). Trimming removed 4 bases from V and 5 bases from J; junction bases left unmatched: 9. There are 15 residues in the CDR3. In DNA form, the CDR3 reads TGTGCCAGCAGCATCACTAGCGGAGGGCGAGATACGCAGTATTTT. Translating it yields CASSITSGGRDTQYF.

This clone has just one count. The CDR3 reads CASSLGQTGGNTEAFF. In DNA, the CDR3 is TGTGCCAGCAGCTTGGGGCAGACGGGGGGTAACACTGAAGCTTTCTTT. The chain carries TRBV5-4 and TRBJ1-1; weak D call: TRBD1 (5 bases). CDR3 length equals 16 residues. Germline V gene sequence: CDR1 SGHNT, CDR2 YYREEE (reference sequence). Trimming took 0 bases from V and 2 from J, leaving 14 bases between them.

A word on this clone: Other nucleotide sequences from this sample produce the same CDR3. The V gene is TRBV7-2, the J gene TRBJ2-3, with 11 bases lining up with TRBD2. The CDR3 loop spans 18 amino acids. V shed 5 bases and J 4 bases; nucleotides not matched to a gene: 14. Germline V gene data show CDR1 as SGHTA and CDR2 as FQGNSA. The chain's CDR3 is CASSLRPLLAGASDTQYF. For the CDR3, the DNA is TGTGCCAGCAGCCTCAGACCTTTACTAGCGGGAGCCTCAGATACGCAGTATTTT.

This clone has only a few counts. The chain links TRBV4-3 to TRBJ2-1; tentative D call: TRBD2 (7 bases). This CDR3 region has 13 residues. CDR1 and CDR2 from the germline V gene are LGHNA and YSLEER. V was shortened by 0 bases and J by 10 bases, with 10 bases between the two germline ends. CDR3 DNA sequence: TGCGCCAGCAGCCAAGAGGGGGGGGCAGAGCAGTTCTTC. This codes for CASSQEGGAEQFF.

In its sample, this clone was seen a few times. This chain joins TRBV7-8 and TRBJ1-2; a possible D gene is TRBD1 (5 bases). Germline CDR1 SGHVS, CDR2 FQNEAQ. V lost 1 base and J lost 0, with 15 bases in between. The CDR3 covers 17 residues. DNA for the CDR3: TGTGCCAGCAGCTTAGTTCTAAGACAGACCGCTAACTATGGCTACACCTTC. This gives the protein CASSLVLRQTANYGYTF.